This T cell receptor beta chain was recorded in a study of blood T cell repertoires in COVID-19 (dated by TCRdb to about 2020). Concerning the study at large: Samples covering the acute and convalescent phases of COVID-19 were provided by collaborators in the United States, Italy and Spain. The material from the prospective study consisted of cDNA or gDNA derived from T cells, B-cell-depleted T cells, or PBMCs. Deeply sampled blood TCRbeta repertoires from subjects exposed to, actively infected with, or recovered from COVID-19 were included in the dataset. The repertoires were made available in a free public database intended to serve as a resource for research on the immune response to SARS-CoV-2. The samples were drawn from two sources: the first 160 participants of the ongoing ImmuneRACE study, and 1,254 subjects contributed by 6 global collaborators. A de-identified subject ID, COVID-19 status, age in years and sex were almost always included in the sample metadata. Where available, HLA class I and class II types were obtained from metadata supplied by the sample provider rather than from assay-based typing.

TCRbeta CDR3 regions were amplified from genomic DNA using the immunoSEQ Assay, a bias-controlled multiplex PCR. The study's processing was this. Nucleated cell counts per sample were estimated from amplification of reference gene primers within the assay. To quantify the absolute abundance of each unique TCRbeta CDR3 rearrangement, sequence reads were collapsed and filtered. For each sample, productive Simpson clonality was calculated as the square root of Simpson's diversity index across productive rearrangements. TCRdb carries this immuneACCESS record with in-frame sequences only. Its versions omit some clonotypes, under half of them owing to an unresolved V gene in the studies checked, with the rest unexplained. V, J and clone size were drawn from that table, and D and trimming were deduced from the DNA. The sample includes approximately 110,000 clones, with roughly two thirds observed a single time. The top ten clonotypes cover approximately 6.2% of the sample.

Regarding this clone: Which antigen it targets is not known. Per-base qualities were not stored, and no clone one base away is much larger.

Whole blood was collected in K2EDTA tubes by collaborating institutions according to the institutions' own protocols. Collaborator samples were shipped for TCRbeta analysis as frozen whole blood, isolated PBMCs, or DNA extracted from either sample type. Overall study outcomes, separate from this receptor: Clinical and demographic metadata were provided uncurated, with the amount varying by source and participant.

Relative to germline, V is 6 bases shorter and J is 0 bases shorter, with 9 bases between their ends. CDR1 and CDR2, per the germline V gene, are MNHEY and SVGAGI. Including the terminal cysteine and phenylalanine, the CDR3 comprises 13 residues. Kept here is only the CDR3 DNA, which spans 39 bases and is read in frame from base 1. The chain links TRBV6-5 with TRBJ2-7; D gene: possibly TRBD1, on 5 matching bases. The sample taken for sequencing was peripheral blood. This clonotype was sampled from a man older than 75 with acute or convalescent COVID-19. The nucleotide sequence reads TGTGCCAGCAGGACAGCAAGCTCCTACGAGCAGTACTTC. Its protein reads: CASRTASSYEQYF.